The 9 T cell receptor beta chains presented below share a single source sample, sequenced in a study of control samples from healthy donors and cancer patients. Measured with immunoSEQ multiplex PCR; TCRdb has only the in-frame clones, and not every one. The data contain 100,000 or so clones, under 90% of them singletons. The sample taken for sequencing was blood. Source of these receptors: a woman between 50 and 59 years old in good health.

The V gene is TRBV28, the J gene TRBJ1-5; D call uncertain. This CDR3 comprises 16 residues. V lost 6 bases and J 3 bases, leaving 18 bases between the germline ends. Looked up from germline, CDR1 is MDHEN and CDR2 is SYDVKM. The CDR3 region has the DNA TGTGCCAGCAGATTCGCGGGCGAATCTTTCAATCAGCCCCAGCATTTT. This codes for CASRFAGESFNQPQHF. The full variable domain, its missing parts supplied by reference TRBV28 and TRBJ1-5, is DVKVTQSSRYLVKRTGEKVFLECVQDMDHENMFWYRQDPGLGLRLIYFSYDVKMKEKGDIPEGYSVSREKKERFSLILESASTNQTSMYLCASRFAGESFNQPQHFGDGTRLSIL.

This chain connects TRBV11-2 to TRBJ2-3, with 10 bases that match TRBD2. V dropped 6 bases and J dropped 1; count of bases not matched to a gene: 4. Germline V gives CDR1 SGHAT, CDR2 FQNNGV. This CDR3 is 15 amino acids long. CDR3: CASRPGTSGTDTQYF. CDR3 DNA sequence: TGTGCCAGCAGACCCGGGACTAGCGGCACAGATACGCAGTATTTT.

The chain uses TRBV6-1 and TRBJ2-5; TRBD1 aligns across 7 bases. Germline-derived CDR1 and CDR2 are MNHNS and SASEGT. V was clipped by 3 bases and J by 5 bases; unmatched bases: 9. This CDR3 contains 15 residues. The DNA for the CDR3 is TGTGCCAGCAGTGATGGCCGACAGGGCTTGGAGACCCAGTACTTC. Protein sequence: CASSDGRQGLETQYF.

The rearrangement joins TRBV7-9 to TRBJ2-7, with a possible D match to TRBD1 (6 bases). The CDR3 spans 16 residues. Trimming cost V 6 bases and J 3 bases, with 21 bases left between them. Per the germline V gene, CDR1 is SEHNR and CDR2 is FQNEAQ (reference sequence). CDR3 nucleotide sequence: TGTGCCAGCAGTACCCGGGACACTCTCAAACTCTACGAGCAGTACTTC. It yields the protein CASSTRDTLKLYEQYF.

CDR3 DNA sequence: TGTGCCAGCAGCCCCAGGGGGTTAGGGGGCACCGGGGAGCTGTTTTTT. Amino acid sequence: CASSPRGLGGTGELFF. The chain uses TRBV27 and TRBJ2-2; TRBD1 matches 7 bases. The germline CDR1 and CDR2 sequences are MNHEY and SMNVEV (reference sequence). The J segment lost 4 bases and the V segment lost 6 bases, leaving 11 bases of the junction unmatched. The CDR3 is 16 residues long.

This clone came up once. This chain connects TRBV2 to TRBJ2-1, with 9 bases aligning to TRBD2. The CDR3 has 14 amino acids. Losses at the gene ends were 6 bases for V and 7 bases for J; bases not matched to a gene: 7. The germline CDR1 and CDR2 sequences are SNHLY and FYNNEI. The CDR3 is CASREAGGPNEQFF. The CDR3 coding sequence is TGTGCCAGCAGGGAGGCGGGAGGGCCGAATGAGCAGTTCTTC.

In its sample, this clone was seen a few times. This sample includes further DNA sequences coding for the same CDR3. As DNA, the CDR3 is TGTGCCACCAGCAGAGGCGAAGGGACCTATGGCTACACCTTC. Protein: CATSRGEGTYGYTF. V usage is TRBV15 and J usage is TRBJ1-2; D is possibly TRBD1 (5 bases). V was trimmed by 1 base and J by 4 bases, leaving 10 bases between them. This CDR3 comprises 14 residues. CDR1 LNHNV and CDR2 YYDKDF come from the germline V gene (reference sequence).

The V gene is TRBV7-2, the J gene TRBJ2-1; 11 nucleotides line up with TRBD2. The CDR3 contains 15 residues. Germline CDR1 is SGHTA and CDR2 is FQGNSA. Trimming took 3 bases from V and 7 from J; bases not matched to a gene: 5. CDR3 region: CASSFSSGGTNEQFF. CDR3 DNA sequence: TGTGCCAGCAGCTTCTCTAGCGGGGGGACAAATGAGCAGTTCTTC.

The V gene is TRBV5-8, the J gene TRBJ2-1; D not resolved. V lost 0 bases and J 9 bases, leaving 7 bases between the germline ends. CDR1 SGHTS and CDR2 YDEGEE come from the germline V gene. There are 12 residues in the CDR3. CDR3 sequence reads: CASSLVQSEQFF. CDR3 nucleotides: TGTGCCAGCAGCTTGGTTCAAAGTGAGCAGTTCTTC.